This record looks at one T cell receptor beta chain sequence and its context. This cohort consisted of healthy bone marrow donors. With V trimmed by 5 bases and J by 5 bases, 10 bases remained unmatched. Germline values: CDR1 SGHDT, CDR2 YYEEEE. The CDR3 consists of 15 residues. This record comes from a study of cytomegalovirus exposure and HLA in healthy donors. A multiplex PCR was run with 60 Vbeta primers and 13 Jbeta primers. Sequencing used immunoSEQ multiplex PCR; TCRdb keeps in-frame clones, though not all of them. Of about 150,000 clones listed, 72% are singletons. The J gene is TRBJ2-3, the V gene TRBV5-6; 8 bases are a match to TRBD1. The TCR was taken from a man in his fifties in good health and CMV-seropositive. The material sequenced was PBMCs. CDR3 loop: CASSTDRGPRDTQYF. CDR3 DNA: TGTGCCAGCAGTACCGACAGGGGCCCTAGAGATACGCAGTATTTT.